This is a list of T cell receptor beta chains from one sample in a study of T cells in Graves' hyperthyroidism and ophthalmopathy. TCRdb reprocessed the multiplex PCR reads with MiXCR, giving one entry per CDR3 protein. The sample has fewer than 750,000 distinct CDR3 sequences; about 15% are singletons. The material sequenced was blood. The receptor set was obtained from a woman aged 40-49 years with Graves' ophthalmopathy. Both conserved end residues are part of each CDR3. D genes are given only for firm matches.

>TRBV6-2/TRBV6-3|-
CASSYSKEAGVAGELFF
>TRBV20-1|TRBD2
CSAIKWEGIEQYF
>TRBV12-3/TRBV12-4|-
CASSRPVSYEQYF
>TRBV6-2/TRBV6-3|TRBD2
CASSYRPSGSGELFF
>TRBV29-1|TRBD1
CSVEEQGRPYEQYF
>TRBV20-1|TRBD2
CSARELGLAETQYF
>TRBV29-1|-
CSVERGVNTEAFF
>TRBV11-1|TRBD2
CASSSTLAGGRETQYF
>TRBV6-5|-
CASSYREDQPQHF
>TRBV6-1|TRBD1
CASSEELGQGPYGYTF
>TRBV6-5|-
CASSSLSVEQYF
>TRBV2|TRBD2
CASMGLAAYEQYF
>TRBV30|-
CAWSAPQIRELFF
>TRBV15|-
CATSRGQPYEQYF
>TRBV27|TRBD2
CASSRREGPHEQYF
>TRBV3-1|TRBD2
CASSQRTSGSGEQYF
>TRBV6-2/TRBV6-3|-
CASSDPLGTDYEQYF
>TRBV20-1|-
CSARDFGGTGELFF
>TRBV3-1|-
CASSQAGKHTEAFF
>TRBV18|-
CASSPGGEGYTF
>TRBV12-3/TRBV12-4|TRBD2
CASSRLAAETQYF
>TRBV20-1|-
CSERRASAETQYF
>TRBV25-1|-
CASLDSRTEAFF
>TRBV2|TRBD1
CASSWDRENGYTF
>TRBV29-1|TRBD1
CSVGRDRGYEQYF
>TRBV12-3/TRBV12-4|TRBD1
CASSQGGTEAFF
>TRBV12-5|-
CASGLSRMGNTGAFF
>TRBV28|-
CASNMIRGGPGELFF
>TRBV4-2|TRBD2
CASSSSRAGDLETQYF
>TRBV3-1|-
CASSLDTVQETQYF
>TRBV20-1|-
CSARDLRLGSGNTIYF
>TRBV25-1|-
CASTPSGRWETQYF
>TRBV11-2|TRBD2
CASSHFSGRFSYEQYF
>TRBV6-5|TRBD1
CASRVRTGGAFRDEQYF
>TRBV30|-
CAWSVGPLGEQYF
>TRBV28|TRBD1
CAGGQTNTEAFF
>TRBV2|-
CASSAGVNQPQHF
>TRBV20-1|-
CSASWDRETQYF
>TRBV12-3/TRBV12-4|TRBD1
CASSLAGTAINYGYTF
>TRBV30|-
CAWSVNGANTGELFF
>TRBV29-1|-
CSVERGSDEQYF
>TRBV28|-
CASNSGQRNQPQHF
>TRBV7-9|TRBD2
CANDDRDYNTGELFF
>TRBV11-1|-
CASSHSTGNYEQYF
>TRBV12-3/TRBV12-4|TRBD2
CASSRLAGQEQYF
>TRBV7-9|-
CASSLDAGRWETQYF
>TRBV12-3/TRBV12-4|-
CASSSVGGGGNQPQHF
>TRBV11-3|TRBD1
CASSRPAGQGFNIQYF
>TRBV2|-
CASSEVRTENYNEQFF
>TRBV28|-
CASSSQDNYEQYF
>TRBV19|TRBD1
CASSIWETGETQYF
>TRBV4-3|TRBD1
CASSEGQVWTEAFF
>TRBV20-1|TRBD1
CSALTRQGAGYEQYF
>TRBV20-1|-
CSARPVETQYF
>TRBV5-1|-
CASSLEQGTSYEQYF
>TRBV6-2/TRBV6-3|-
CASSYSGLANHKAGELFF
>TRBV6-5|-
CASSYSPQGWDETQYF